This is a list of T cell receptor beta chains from one sample in a study of blood T cells in healthy people across ages. One entry per CDR3 protein results from TCRdb running MiXCR on the 5' RACE reads. This sample yields around 1,600,000 distinct CDR3 sequences, of which approximately 42% are seen a single time; around 4% belongs to the top ten. The sample comprised blood. The receptors come from a woman aged 18 to 35 in good health. Both conserved end residues are trimmed from each CDR3.

v_call: TRBV2; j_call: TRBJ1-2; cdr3_aa: ASRFLGGYT
v_call: TRBV28; j_call: TRBJ2-7; cdr3_aa: ASSFLGTGGSSYEQY
v_call: TRBV12-3/TRBV12-4; j_call: TRBJ2-1; cdr3_aa: ASSFPLGYGQF
v_call: TRBV29-1; j_call: TRBJ2-1; cdr3_aa: SVDPSHYAGGGQF
v_call: TRBV7-2; j_call: TRBJ2-5; cdr3_aa: ASSRQTQETQY
v_call: TRBV4-1; j_call: TRBJ1-4; cdr3_aa: ASSQEQGGRKLF
v_call: TRBV12-3/TRBV12-4; j_call: TRBJ2-3; cdr3_aa: ASSLAQRGPTDTQY
v_call: TRBV20-1; j_call: TRBJ1-5; cdr3_aa: SACRGSNQPQH
v_call: TRBV6-5; j_call: TRBJ1-2; cdr3_aa: ASSFDRSWSGYT
v_call: TRBV29-1; j_call: -; cdr3_aa: SVASGEKTQY
v_call: TRBV29-1; j_call: TRBJ1-2; cdr3_aa: SGRAGYGYT
v_call: TRBV29-1; j_call: TRBJ1-1; cdr3_aa: SVDAVLRNTEAF
v_call: TRBV4-3; j_call: TRBJ1-5; cdr3_aa: ASSREYPGRGNQPQH
v_call: TRBV21-1; j_call: TRBJ2-3; cdr3_aa: ASSKVRAGGLQDTQY
v_call: TRBV12-3/TRBV12-4; j_call: TRBJ2-7; cdr3_aa: ASTPGAGVHEQY
v_call: TRBV5-1; j_call: TRBJ1-5; cdr3_aa: ASSLGTGSSQPQH
v_call: TRBV7-2; j_call: -; cdr3_aa: ASSLQHLETQY
v_call: TRBV7-2; j_call: TRBJ2-3; cdr3_aa: ASRPRGGPGDTQY
v_call: TRBV20-1; j_call: TRBJ1-6; cdr3_aa: SARAQTGHSPLH
v_call: TRBV6-1; j_call: TRBJ1-2; cdr3_aa: ASRSPGTSRLYNYGYT
v_call: TRBV10-3; j_call: TRBJ2-7; cdr3_aa: AISDSRLAAYEQY
v_call: TRBV6-5; j_call: TRBJ1-5; cdr3_aa: ASSSGQRNQPQH
v_call: TRBV12-3/TRBV12-4; j_call: TRBJ1-5; cdr3_aa: ASSLVPGGNQPQH
v_call: TRBV3-1; j_call: -; cdr3_aa: VSSSSGRRSEQY
v_call: TRBV7-2; j_call: TRBJ2-5; cdr3_aa: ASSPRRGQETQY
v_call: TRBV6-5; j_call: -; cdr3_aa: ASEDRQGGNEQY
v_call: TRBV20-1; j_call: TRBJ1-4; cdr3_aa: SASQGPNEKLF
v_call: TRBV20-1; j_call: TRBJ2-7; cdr3_aa: SARDVAGQGNEQY
v_call: TRBV11-2; j_call: TRBJ1-6; cdr3_aa: ASTLWVPIQARRGSPLH
v_call: TRBV7-2; j_call: TRBJ1-2; cdr3_aa: ASSLAGQGVYYGYT
v_call: TRBV4-2; j_call: TRBJ2-3; cdr3_aa: ASSRDRESYEQY
v_call: TRBV27; j_call: TRBJ2-1; cdr3_aa: ASSTGLVNEQF
v_call: TRBV4-1; j_call: TRBJ1-1; cdr3_aa: ASSQSYFRGTSEAF
v_call: TRBV12-3/TRBV12-4; j_call: TRBJ1-6; cdr3_aa: ASSSEGPLYASPLH
v_call: TRBV4-1; j_call: TRBJ1-5; cdr3_aa: ASSQVYREVYSNQPQH
v_call: TRBV5-1; j_call: TRBJ2-6; cdr3_aa: ASSTTGYPGANVLT
v_call: TRBV12-3/TRBV12-4; j_call: TRBJ1-2; cdr3_aa: ASSFSGAIYGYT
v_call: TRBV14; j_call: TRBJ2-5; cdr3_aa: ASSQAQVQETQY
v_call: TRBV6-2/TRBV6-3; j_call: TRBJ2-5; cdr3_aa: ASKISGAQETQY
v_call: TRBV4-1; j_call: TRBJ1-6; cdr3_aa: ASSHSESPLH
v_call: TRBV7-2; j_call: TRBJ2-3; cdr3_aa: ASSLSGQGGTDTQY
v_call: TRBV7-2; j_call: TRBJ1-2; cdr3_aa: ASSSWTGHYGYT
v_call: TRBV6-1; j_call: TRBJ1-5; cdr3_aa: ASSDPEQPQH
v_call: TRBV27; j_call: TRBJ2-3; cdr3_aa: ASSAGGQDTQY
v_call: TRBV7-9; j_call: TRBJ2-5; cdr3_aa: ASSPRTGRVTETQY